These 22 T cell receptor beta chains share one sample of origin, sequenced in a study of breast tumors, draining lymph nodes, adjacent tissues. MiXCR was run by TCRdb on the multiplex PCR reads, yielding one entry per CDR3 protein. The table lists about 22,000 distinct CDR3 sequences, roughly three fifths of them singletons, with 15% to 20% in the top ten. Source material: tumor-adjacent breast tissue. The source is a female donor with breast cancer. Some clones in this sample may be carry-over from other donors' samples.

The chain joins TRBV27 to TRBJ2-1; 13 bases are shared with TRBD2. The junction had 6 bases not matched to a gene; V was cut back by 7 bases and J by 9 bases. The CDR3 consists of 14 residues. The germline V gene has CDR1 MNHEY and CDR2 SMNVEV (reference sequence). The CDR3, as DNA: TGTGCCAGCACCCTGACTAGCGGGGGGCTTGAGCAGTTCTTC. Protein sequence: CASTLTSGGLEQFF.

In the case of this clonotype: At one boundary the junction diverges from the germline segment, which might be a read error. The rearrangement uses TRBV5-1 and TRBJ2-4; unclear D gene. The CDR3 consists of 15 residues. Germline V gene data show CDR1 as SGHRS and CDR2 as YFSETQ. Here the CDR3 reads CASSLAGDPNNIQYF. The CDR3 DNA reads TGCGCCAGCAGCTTGGCTGGGGATCCCAACAACATTCAGTACTTC.

Within the sample, this clonotype is medium-sized. The genes are TRBV12-3 or TRBV12-4 and TRBJ1-6; D unclear. The CDR3 covers 15 residues. Trimming took 3 bases from V and 7 from J, leaving 13 bases between them. Written as DNA, the CDR3 is TGTGCCAGCAGTTTGAGTCAGGAGGGCAATTCACCCCTCCACTTT. It codes for CASSLSQEGNSPLHF.

This clonotype was counted between two and nine times. The V call is TRBV7-9, the J call TRBJ2-3; TRBD2 might be the D (5 bases). This CDR3 is 15 amino acids long. CDR1 SEHNR and CDR2 FQNEAQ come from the germline V gene (reference sequence). The V end lost 4 bases, the J end lost 2 bases, and 13 bases lay between the germline ends. CDR3 bases: TGTGCCAGCAGCTCCCGGGAAGCTAACACAGATACGCAGTATTTT. Encoded protein: CASSSREANTDTQYF.

This clonotype was seen many times. This chain links TRBV5-6 with TRBJ2-5; the match to TRBD2 covers 11 bases. The J segment lost 2 bases and the V segment lost 1 base, leaving 7 bases of the junction unmatched. The germline gives CDR1 SGHDT, CDR2 YYEEEE. This CDR3 comprises 17 residues. The chain's CDR3 is CASSLSHSGRGQETQYF. The DNA for the CDR3 is TGTGCCAGCAGCTTGTCCCATAGCGGGAGGGGGCAAGAGACCCAGTACTTC.

This clonotype was seen ten or more times. V is TRBV11-2 and J is TRBJ2-1; D is perhaps TRBD2 (5 bases). This CDR3 contains 15 residues. V lost 1 base to trimming and J lost 5 bases, with 12 bases between them. Looked up from germline, CDR1 is SGHAT and CDR2 is FQNNGV. This CDR3 reads CASSLVTGFNNEQFF. As DNA, the CDR3 is TGTGCCAGCAGCTTAGTCACGGGATTTAACAATGAGCAGTTCTTC.

The V call is TRBV4-2, the J call TRBJ2-5, with D tentatively TRBD1 (6 bases). Per germline, CDR1 LGHNA and CDR2 YNFKEQ. CDR3 length equals 15 residues. Trimming stripped 1 base from V and 5 bases from J, with 14 bases between. The CDR3 sequence: CASSQGSAGDETQYF. The CDR3 DNA is TGTGCCAGCAGCCAAGGTTCCGCAGGGGACGAGACCCAGTACTTC.

The rearrangement links TRBV7-2 to TRBJ1-5; D gene unclear. Germline values: CDR1 SGHTA, CDR2 FQGNSA. The V gene lost 0 bases and the J gene lost 4 bases, with 13 bases spanning the gap. CDR3 length: 16 amino acids. The CDR3 is CASSLASWPTNQPQHF. The CDR3 region has the DNA TGTGCCAGCAGCTTAGCGTCGTGGCCGACTAATCAGCCCCAGCATTTT.

The chain has TRBV27 and TRBJ1-6; D is unresolved. Trimming took 4 bases from V and 12 from J, leaving 13 bases between them. There are 13 residues in the CDR3. Germline loops: CDR1 MNHEY, CDR2 SMNVEV (reference sequence). CDR3 protein: CASSWGWSEPLHF. The CDR3 nucleotides are TGTGCCAGCAGTTGGGGATGGAGTGAACCCCTCCACTTT.

This clonotype was seen many times. The gene calls are TRBV2 and TRBJ1-1; D is ambiguous. Germline CDR1 and CDR2: SNHLY and FYNNEI. With 6 bases removed from V and 5 bases from J, the gap between germline ends came to 7 bases. The CDR3 covers 11 residues. DNA of the CDR3: TGTGCCAGCAGGGAGTGGACTGAAGCTTTCTTT. Its protein is CASREWTEAFF. The complete variable domain, with remaining parts taken from reference TRBV2 and TRBJ1-1, reads EPEVTQTPSHQVTQMGQEVILRCVPISNHLYFYWYRQILGQKVEFLVSFYNNEISEKSEIFDDQFSVERPDGSNFTLKIRSTKLEDSAMYFCASREWTEAFFGQGTRLTVV.

This clonotype was detected ten times or more. This rearrangement joins TRBV5-4 to TRBJ2-7; 9 nucleotides agree with TRBD1. The CDR3 has 15 amino acids. Germline trimming cut 4 bases from V and 0 bases from J; bases unmatched to any gene: 5. CDR1 and CDR2 from the germline V gene are SGHNT and YYREEE (reference sequence). The CDR3 DNA is TGTGCCAGCAGCCCGGGGACAGGGCTCTCCTACGAGCAGTACTTC. This gives the protein CASSPGTGLSYEQYF. The whole variable domain, remainder taken from reference TRBV5-4 and TRBJ2-7, is ETGVTQSPTHLIKTRGQQVTLRCSSQSGHNTVSWYQQALGQGPQFIFQYYREEENGRGNFPPRFSGLQFPNYSSELNVNALELDDSALYLCASSPGTGLSYEQYFGPGTRLTVT.

The CDR3 reads CASSLVDRRGYTF. In DNA, the CDR3 is TGTGCCAGCAGCTTAGTAGACAGACGCGGCTACACCTTC. This chain links TRBV7-2 with TRBJ1-2; a weak D match, TRBD1 (5 bases). Germline V CDR1 and CDR2: SGHTA, FQGNSA. This CDR3 comprises 13 residues. V was trimmed by 1 base and J by 8 bases, leaving 11 bases between them.

The rearrangement joins TRBV7-2 to TRBJ2-7; TRBD1 matches at 12 bases. Germline V gene lookup returns CDR1 SGHTA and CDR2 FQGNSA. The V segment lost 5 bases and the J segment 3 bases; nucleotides outside the gene matches: 5. This CDR3 region has 15 residues. This CDR3 reads CASSPRDRGLYEQYF. In DNA, the CDR3 is TGTGCCAGCAGCCCGCGGGACAGGGGGCTCTACGAGCAGTACTTC.

The chain has TRBV29-1 and TRBJ2-1, with 7 bases lining up with TRBD2. In germline, CDR1 is SQVTM, CDR2 ANQGSEA. Trimming removed 5 bases from V and 0 bases from J; junction bases left unmatched: 7. CDR3 length equals 15 residues. For the CDR3, the DNA is TGCAGCGTTCTGTTGGGGGGGTCCTCCTACAATGAGCAGTTCTTC. It is translated as CSVLLGGSSYNEQFF.

The genes are TRBV11-3 and TRBJ2-4; 15 bases are shared with TRBD2. The CDR3 contains 16 residues. V shed 5 bases and J 7 bases; nucleotides not matched to a gene: 6. CDR1 and CDR2 from the germline V gene are SGHNT and YENEEA. Here the CDR3 reads CASSNRTSGRANIQYF. CDR3 nucleotide sequence: TGTGCCAGCAGCAACCGGACTAGCGGGAGGGCCAACATTCAGTACTTC.

This clonotype came up a few times. The gene calls are TRBV24-1 and TRBJ2-1; D not resolved. The CDR3 loop spans 13 amino acids. Germline CDR1 KGHDR, CDR2 SFDVKD. The V end lost 4 bases, the J end lost 6 bases, and 9 bases lay between the germline ends. The CDR3 spells CATSDPPANEQFF. The CDR3 nucleotides are TGTGCCACCAGTGACCCCCCCGCCAATGAGCAGTTCTTC.

This rearrangement joins TRBV7-2 to TRBJ2-7; D possibly matches TRBD1 or TRBD2 (5 bases each). Trimming removed 4 bases from V and 6 bases from J, with 10 bases in between. The CDR3 is made up of 12 amino acids. Germline assignment: CDR1 SGHTA and CDR2 FQGNSA. This CDR3 reads CASSSTGAEQYF. CDR3 DNA sequence: TGTGCCAGCAGCTCCACCGGGGCCGAGCAGTACTTC. The complete variable domain, with remaining parts taken from reference TRBV7-2 and TRBJ2-7, reads GAGVSQSPSNKVTEKGKDVELRCDPISGHTALYWYRQSLGQGLEFLIYFQGNSAPDKSGLPSDRFSAERTGGSVSTLTIQRTQQEDSAVYLCASSSTGAEQYFGPGTRLTVT.

This clonotype was counted many times. A single base separates this from a much larger clone, so it may be a read error. This sequence joins TRBV7-2 and TRBJ2-3; D uncertain. The CDR3 is 13 amino acids. V dropped 5 bases and J dropped 7 bases, with 13 bases sitting between them. Germline loops: CDR1 SGHTA, CDR2 FQGNSA. CDR3: CASSQYLSNTQYF. Here the CDR3 DNA reads TGTGCCAGCAGCCAATATTTAAGCAATACGCAGTATTTT.

This chain uses TRBV7-8 with TRBJ1-2, with 9 bases matching TRBD1. With V trimmed by 6 bases and J by 6 bases, 11 bases remained unmatched. Germline V gene data show CDR1 as SGHVS and CDR2 as FQNEAQ. The CDR3 extends over 15 amino acids. CDR3 sequence: CASSLEPGQGNGYTF. CDR3 sequence (DNA): TGTGCCAGCAGTCTAGAACCGGGACAGGGAAATGGCTACACCTTC.

This chain links TRBV20-1 with TRBJ2-7, with 12 bases that match TRBD2. This CDR3 has 14 amino acids. Unmatched junction bases numbered 3, after V lost 1 base and J lost 5 bases. The germline CDR1 and CDR2 sequences are DFQATT and SNEGSKA (reference sequence). This CDR3 is CSARGLAGDDEQYF. DNA of the CDR3: TGCAGTGCTAGAGGACTAGCGGGGGACGACGAGCAGTACTTC.

The chain combines TRBV2 with TRBJ1-2, with TRBD1 identical over 10 bases. From germline, CDR1 is SNHLY and CDR2 FYNNEI. J lost 0 bases, V lost 7 bases, and 2 bases had no gene match. This CDR3 has 14 residues. CDR3 residues: CASIGQGANYGYTF. The CDR3 coding sequence is TGTGCCAGCATAGGACAGGGGGCTAACTATGGCTACACCTTC.

This clonotype was counted between two and nine times. This rearrangement joins TRBV2 to TRBJ2-7; D unclear. V was clipped by 4 bases and J by 1 base, with 14 bases between them. The length of the CDR3 is 15 residues. Germline assignment: CDR1 SNHLY and CDR2 FYNNEI. CDR3 in DNA: TGTGCCAGCAGTGTTTCGGCAGCTTTATCCTACGAGCAGTACTTC. Translating it yields CASSVSAALSYEQYF.